The present entry profiles one TCR beta chain with its context. This sample stems from a study of CD8 T cells in Susac syndrome. V was trimmed by 4 bases and J by 9 bases, leaving 7 bases between them. In germline, CDR1 is KGHSH, CDR2 LQKENI. There are 11 residues in the CDR3. RNA amounts of roughly 0.45 to 1 ug underwent reverse transcription with random hexamers. TCRdb used MiXCR to reprocess the immunoSEQ multiplex PCR reads, holding one entry per CDR3 protein. Of about 83,000 distinct CDR3 sequences listed, approximately 96% are singletons. TEMRA cells underwent FACS enrichment and CD8+ and CD4+ T cells underwent negative isolation.

Source material: CD8+ T cells from PBMCs. The gene calls are TRBV18 and TRBJ2-1; D gene ambiguous. The TCR was taken from a human donor with Susac syndrome. CDR3 DNA sequence: TGTGCCAGCTCACACCCCGGTGAGCAGTTCTTC. Translated, it gives CASSHPGEQFF.